One sample yielded the 27 T cell receptor beta chains listed below, sequenced in a study of technical replicates of blood from a handful of donors. Method: immunoSEQ multiplex PCR; TCRdb's copy keeps in-frame clones and lacks some. The sample holds over 80,000 clones, approximately 96% seen once. Source material: T cells isolated from PBMCs. The receptors here all came from a human donor in good health.

This chain joins TRBV7-9 and TRBJ1-1; possibly TRBD1 for D (5 bases). Trimming pared 1 base from V and 7 bases from J, leaving 16 bases between. This CDR3 is built from 15 residues. CDR1 and CDR2 from the germline V gene are SEHNR and FQNEAQ (reference sequence). CDR3 sequence: CASSLDDALQVEAFF. The CDR3 coding sequence is TGTGCCAGCAGCTTAGACGACGCCCTACAGGTTGAAGCTTTCTTT.

This chain links TRBV5-1 with TRBJ2-7; D unresolved. V lost 0 bases and J 3 bases, leaving 10 bases between the germline ends. Germline V gene data show CDR1 as SGHRS and CDR2 as YFSETQ. CDR3 length: 14 residues. The CDR3 sequence is CASSLAADIYEQYF. The CDR3 DNA sequence: TGCGCCAGCAGCTTGGCCGCGGATATCTACGAGCAGTACTTC.

The chain is built from TRBV7-9 and TRBJ2-7, with a tentative D call TRBD1 (5 bases). The CDR3 loop spans 10 amino acids. The germline gives CDR1 SEHNR, CDR2 FQNEAQ (reference sequence). Trimming removed 5 bases from V and 12 bases from J, with 11 bases in between. The CDR3 loop reads CASSVTELYF. The CDR3 region has the DNA TGTGCCAGCAGCGTGACAGAATTGTACTTC.

The chain joins TRBV15 to TRBJ2-2, with 9 nucleotides matching TRBD1. This CDR3 has 15 amino acids. After removal of 3 bases from V and 5 bases from J, the junction contained 4 bases not matched to a gene. CDR1 is LNHNV and CDR2 is YYDKDF in the germline V gene (reference sequence). CDR3 region: CATSSDRGLTGELFF. The DNA for the CDR3 is TGTGCCACCAGCAGTGACAGGGGGTTGACCGGGGAGCTGTTTTTT.

J is TRBJ1-2 and V is TRBV4-2; D is possibly TRBD1 (6 bases). The germline V gene has CDR1 LGHNA and CDR2 YNFKEQ. CDR3 length equals 15 residues. Deletions cut 0 bases from V and 2 bases from J, with 10 bases between. CDR3 coding DNA: TGTGCCAGCAGCCAAGATCCAGGGGTGAACTATGGCTACACCTTC. It is translated as CASSQDPGVNYGYTF.

The CDR3 DNA reads TGTGCCAGCAGTTACACCTCGGGACAGAATGGCTACACCTTC. Amino acid sequence: CASSYTSGQNGYTF. The chain couples TRBV6-5 to TRBJ1-2; 7 bases align to TRBD1. CDR1 is MNHEY and CDR2 is SVGAGI in the germline V gene. J lost 6 bases, V lost 2 bases, and 6 bases had no gene match. The CDR3 totals 14 residues.

This chain uses TRBV5-4 with TRBJ1-2; D unclear. V lost 1 base to trimming and J lost 6 bases, with 10 bases between them. This CDR3 spans 13 amino acids. In germline, CDR1 is SGHNT, CDR2 YYREEE (reference sequence). CDR3 loop: CASSLTGEHGYTF. Written as DNA, the CDR3 is TGTGCCAGCAGCTTGACCGGGGAGCATGGCTACACCTTC.

The rearrangement uses TRBV4-3 and TRBJ2-5; D call uncertain. The length of the CDR3 is 14 residues. Germline assignment: CDR1 LGHNA and CDR2 YSLEER. The germline V and J ends were trimmed by 0 bases and 3 bases, with 8 bases remaining between them. CDR3 in DNA: TGCGCCAGCAGCCAAGATTTCCGGGAAGAGACCCAGTACTTC. Translating gives CASSQDFREETQYF.

This clone was detected only once. CDR3 sequence reads: CASSLTGASSGEQFF. For the CDR3, the DNA is TGTGCCAGCAGCTTAACGGGGGCCTCTAGCGGGGAGCAGTTCTTC. The chain couples TRBV7-3 to TRBJ2-1, with TRBD2 matching 8 bases. After removal of 0 bases from V and 10 bases from J, the junction contained 8 bases not matched to a gene. Germline loops: CDR1 SGHTA, CDR2 FQGTGA. The CDR3 is 15 amino acids.

J is TRBJ1-2 and V is TRBV28, with 12 bases that match TRBD1. Germline CDR1 and CDR2: MDHEN and SYDVKM. V lost 2 bases, J lost 6 bases, and 4 bases stayed unmatched. The CDR3 sequence is 15 residues long. DNA for the CDR3: TGTGCCAGCAGTTTACTGGGACAGGGGGCGGATGGCTACACCTTC. This translates into CASSLLGQGADGYTF.

V is TRBV14 and J is TRBJ2-1; a possible D gene is TRBD2 (5 bases). The CDR3 spans 13 residues. Trimming shortened V by 1 base and J by 6 bases, and 7 bases separated the two germline ends. Per germline, CDR1 SGHDN and CDR2 FVKESK. CDR3 amino acids: CASSQASSNEQFF. The CDR3 nucleotides read TGTGCCAGCAGCCAAGCTAGCAGCAATGAGCAGTTCTTC.

The chain employs TRBV27 and TRBJ1-6; TRBD1 aligns across 10 bases. The CDR3 runs 14 residues. With V trimmed by 2 bases and J by 12 bases, 4 bases remained unmatched. Germline CDR1 reads MNHEY; CDR2 reads SMNVEV (reference sequence). The CDR3 loop reads CASSLDRGRGPLHF. In DNA form, the CDR3 reads TGTGCCAGCAGTTTAGACAGGGGGCGAGGACCCCTCCACTTT.

This chain joins TRBV4-1 and TRBJ2-7; D not resolved. The germline CDR1 and CDR2 sequences are MGHRA and YSYEKL. Trimming shortened V by 1 base and J by 3 bases, and 13 bases separated the two germline ends. This CDR3 region has 15 residues. The CDR3 spells CASSQGRGEHYEQYF. The CDR3 nucleotides read TGCGCCAGCAGCCAAGGTCGCGGCGAACACTACGAGCAGTACTTC.

The chain couples TRBV7-2 to TRBJ2-2; TRBD1 matches at 7 bases. The trim removed 5 bases at V and 7 bases at J, leaving 7 bases unmatched. The CDR3 spans 14 residues. The germline V gene encodes CDR1 SGHTA and CDR2 FQGNSA. CDR3 nucleotides: TGTGCCAGCAGCCCAAGGGGGCTGGGCGGGGAGCTGTTTTTT. Translation gives CASSPRGLGGELFF.

V gene TRBV28 combines with J gene TRBJ1-3; 7 nucleotides align to TRBD1. Per the germline V gene, CDR1 is MDHEN and CDR2 is SYDVKM. J gave up 3 bases and V 6 bases, and 11 bases lay outside the gene matches. The length of the CDR3 is 16 residues. The CDR3 spells CASSDSRGWVGNTIYF. The CDR3 region has the DNA TGTGCCAGCAGCGACTCCAGGGGGTGGGTTGGAAACACCATATATTTT.

V gene TRBV2 combines with J gene TRBJ1-2; D may be TRBD1 (5 bases). This CDR3 has 11 amino acids. The germline V gene has CDR1 SNHLY and CDR2 FYNNEI. V shed 9 bases and J shed 3 bases, with 8 bases lying between them. The CDR3 nucleotides read TGTGCCAGAGACAGTTACTATGGCTACACCTTC. Translation: CARDSYYGYTF.

The chain employs TRBV9 and TRBJ2-7, with TRBD2 matching 8 bases. This CDR3 comprises 15 residues. V lost 4 bases, J lost 5 bases, and 11 bases stayed unmatched. CDR1 is SGDLS and CDR2 is YYNGEE in the germline V gene. The CDR3 sequence is CASSPSGGSKNEQYF. The CDR3, as DNA: TGTGCCAGCAGCCCGAGCGGGGGAAGTAAGAACGAGCAGTACTTC.

The chain carries TRBV7-3 and TRBJ2-5; tentative D call: TRBD2 (5 bases). This CDR3 contains 14 residues. Looked up from germline, CDR1 is SGHTA and CDR2 is FQGTGA. V was pared by 0 bases and J by 1 base, with 6 bases between. The CDR3 loop reads CASSLTAGQETQYF. The CDR3 bases are TGTGCCAGCAGCTTAACGGCGGGCCAAGAGACCCAGTACTTC.

The chain recombines TRBV30 with TRBJ2-7; TRBD1 aligns across 8 bases. This CDR3 is 15 amino acids long. The germline gives CDR1 GTSNPN, CDR2 SVGIG (reference sequence). The V gene end was trimmed by 4 bases and the J gene end by 0 bases; junction bases not matched to a gene: 8. The CDR3 loop is CAWTYWTGSSYEQYF. In DNA form, the CDR3 reads TGTGCCTGGACCTACTGGACAGGGAGCTCCTACGAGCAGTACTTC.

The DNA for the CDR3 is TGCAGCGTTGATAGGGGGTCGGGTACGGGCTATGGCTACACCTTC. This encodes CSVDRGSGTGYGYTF. The rearrangement uses TRBV29-1 and TRBJ1-2; D perhaps matches TRBD1 (6 bases). Per the germline V gene, CDR1 is SQVTM and CDR2 is ANQGSEA. CDR3 length: 15 residues. V was cut by 3 bases and J by 4 bases, with 18 bases left in between.

V is TRBV6-5 and J is TRBJ2-5, with 8 positions matching TRBD1. Germline lookup yields CDR1 MNHEY and CDR2 SVGAGI. The V gene end was trimmed by 6 bases and the J gene end by 5 bases; junction bases not matched to a gene: 11. The CDR3 is made up of 15 amino acids. CDR3 region: CASRGRDRRGETQYF. In DNA, the CDR3 is TGTGCCAGCAGGGGTCGGGACAGGAGAGGGGAGACCCAGTACTTC.

This chain uses TRBV30 with TRBJ2-5; 11 bases align to TRBD2. CDR1 is GTSNPN, CDR2 SVGIG, per germline (reference sequence). V lost 3 bases, J lost 2 bases, and 11 bases stayed unmatched. The CDR3 has 17 amino acids. The CDR3 DNA is TGTGCCTGGAGCGCCAGTTTAGCGGGAGGGTGGCAAGAGACCCAGTACTTC. Its protein is CAWSASLAGGWQETQYF.

This chain uses TRBV5-4 with TRBJ2-7; 16 positions agree with TRBD2. This CDR3 contains 13 residues. V was clipped by 4 bases and J by 12 bases; unmatched bases: 4. Germline CDR1 and CDR2: SGHNT and YYREEE (reference sequence). This CDR3 reads CASSKGLAGGRYF. Here the CDR3 DNA reads TGTGCCAGCAGCAAGGGACTAGCGGGAGGGAGGTACTTC.

V usage is TRBV28 and J usage is TRBJ1-2; the D gene is possibly TRBD1 (5 bases). CDR1 MDHEN and CDR2 SYDVKM come from the germline V gene. The germline V and J ends were trimmed by 2 bases and 2 bases, with 6 bases remaining between them. The CDR3 is 13 amino acids. This CDR3 reads CASSLAGNYGYTF. In DNA, the CDR3 is TGTGCCAGCAGTTTAGCAGGGAACTATGGCTACACCTTC.

V is TRBV9 and J is TRBJ1-2, with D maybe TRBD1 (6 bases). The CDR3 has 14 amino acids. The ends were cut back, 3 bases at V and 4 bases at J, with 13 bases in the middle. Germline values: CDR1 SGDLS, CDR2 YYNGEE. The CDR3 loop reads CASSANRAGYGYTF. CDR3 nucleotides: TGTGCCAGCAGCGCAAACAGGGCGGGCTATGGCTACACCTTC. Drawing the rest from reference TRBV9 and TRBJ1-2, the complete variable domain is DSGVTQTPKHLITATGQRVTLRCSPRSGDLSVYWYQQSLDQGLQFLIQYYNGEERAKGNILERFSAQQFPDLHSELNLSSLELGDSALYFCASSANRAGYGYTFGSGTRLTVV.

The chain has TRBV2 and TRBJ2-2; D remains ambiguous. Germline V gene sequence: CDR1 SNHLY, CDR2 FYNNEI. The CDR3 has 13 residues. Trimming took off 2 bases at V and 4 bases at J, with 5 bases between the two ends. CDR3 sequence (DNA): TGTGCCAGCAGTGAACAGGCCACCGGGGAGCTGTTTTTT. Amino acids: CASSEQATGELFF.

J is TRBJ2-3 and V is TRBV19; perhaps TRBD2 as D (6 bases). V lost 5 bases and J 7 bases, leaving 25 bases between the germline ends. Germline V gene data show CDR1 as LNHDA and CDR2 as SQIVND (reference sequence). CDR3 length: 17 amino acids. The DNA for the CDR3 is TGTGCCAGTAGTCAAGCATTCGGGGAGGCGCGTGTTAATACGCAGTATTTT. As protein: CASSQAFGEARVNTQYF.